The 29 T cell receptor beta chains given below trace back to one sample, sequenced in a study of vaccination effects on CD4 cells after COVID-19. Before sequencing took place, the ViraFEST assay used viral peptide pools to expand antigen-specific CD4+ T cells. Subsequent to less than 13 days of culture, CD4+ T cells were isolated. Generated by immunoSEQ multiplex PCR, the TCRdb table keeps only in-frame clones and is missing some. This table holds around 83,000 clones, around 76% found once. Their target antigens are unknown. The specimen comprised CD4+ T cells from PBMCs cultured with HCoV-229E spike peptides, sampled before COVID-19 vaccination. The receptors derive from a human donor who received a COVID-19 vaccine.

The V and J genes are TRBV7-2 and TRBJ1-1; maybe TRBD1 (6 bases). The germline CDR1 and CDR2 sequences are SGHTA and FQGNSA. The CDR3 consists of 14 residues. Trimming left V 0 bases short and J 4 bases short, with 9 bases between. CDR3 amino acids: CASSLAGGRTEAFF. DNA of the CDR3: TGTGCCAGCAGCTTAGCGGGGGGCCGCACTGAAGCTTTCTTT.

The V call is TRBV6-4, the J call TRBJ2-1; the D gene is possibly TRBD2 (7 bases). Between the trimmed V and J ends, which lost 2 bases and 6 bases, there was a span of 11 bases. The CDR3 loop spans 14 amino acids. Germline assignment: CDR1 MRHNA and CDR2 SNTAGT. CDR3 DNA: TGTGCCAGCAGTGACAGGGGGGGATTCAATGAGCAGTTCTTC. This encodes CASSDRGGFNEQFF.

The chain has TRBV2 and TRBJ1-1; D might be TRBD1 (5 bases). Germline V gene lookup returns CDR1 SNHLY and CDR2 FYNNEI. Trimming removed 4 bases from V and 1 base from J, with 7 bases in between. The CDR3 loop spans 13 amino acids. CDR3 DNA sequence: TGTGCCAGCAGTGCGGGACCGAACACTGAAGCTTTCTTT. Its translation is CASSAGPNTEAFF.

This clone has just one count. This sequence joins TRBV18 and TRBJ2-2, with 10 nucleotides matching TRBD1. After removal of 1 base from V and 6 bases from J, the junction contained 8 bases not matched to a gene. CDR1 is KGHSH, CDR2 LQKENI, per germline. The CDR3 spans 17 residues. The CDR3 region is CASSPLVGQGYSGELFF. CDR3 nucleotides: TGTGCCAGCTCACCACTTGTGGGACAGGGGTATTCCGGGGAGCTGTTTTTT.

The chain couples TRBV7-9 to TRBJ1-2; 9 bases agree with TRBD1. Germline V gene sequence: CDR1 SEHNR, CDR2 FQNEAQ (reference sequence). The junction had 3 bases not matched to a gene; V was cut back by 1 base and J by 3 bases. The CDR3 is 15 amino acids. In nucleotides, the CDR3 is TGTGCCAGCAGCTTAGAACGGACAGGGGACTATGGCTACACCTTC. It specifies CASSLERTGDYGYTF.

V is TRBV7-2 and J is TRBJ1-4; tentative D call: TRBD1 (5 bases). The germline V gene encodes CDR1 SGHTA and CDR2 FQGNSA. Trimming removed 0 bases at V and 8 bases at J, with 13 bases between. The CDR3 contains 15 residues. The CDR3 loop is CASSLAGGNWEKLFF. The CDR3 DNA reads TGTGCCAGCAGCTTAGCGGGGGGGAATTGGGAAAAACTGTTTTTT.

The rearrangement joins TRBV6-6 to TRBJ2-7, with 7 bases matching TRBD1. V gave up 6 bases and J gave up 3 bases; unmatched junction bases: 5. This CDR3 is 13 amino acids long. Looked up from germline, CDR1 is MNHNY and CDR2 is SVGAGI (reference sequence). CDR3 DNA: TGTGCCAGCAGCCCGACAGGGCTCTACGAGCAGTACGTC. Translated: CASSPTGLYEQYV.

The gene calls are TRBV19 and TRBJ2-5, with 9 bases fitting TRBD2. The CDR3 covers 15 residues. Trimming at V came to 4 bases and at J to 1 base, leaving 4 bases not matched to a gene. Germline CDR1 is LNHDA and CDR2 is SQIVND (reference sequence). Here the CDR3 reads CASSTPLAGQETQYF. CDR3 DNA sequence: TGTGCCAGTAGTACCCCACTAGCGGGCCAAGAGACCCAGTACTTC. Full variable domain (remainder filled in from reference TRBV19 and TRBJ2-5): DGGITQSPKYLFRKEGQNVTLSCEQNLNHDAMYWYRQDPGQGLRLIYYSQIVNDFQKGDIAEGYSVSREKKESFPLTVTSAQKNPTAFYLCASSTPLAGQETQYFGPGTRLLVL.

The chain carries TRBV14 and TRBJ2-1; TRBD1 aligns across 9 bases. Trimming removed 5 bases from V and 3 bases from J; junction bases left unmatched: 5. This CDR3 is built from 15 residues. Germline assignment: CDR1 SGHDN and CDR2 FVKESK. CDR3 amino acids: CASSTGTGFYNEQFF. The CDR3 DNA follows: TGTGCCAGCAGCACCGGGACAGGGTTCTACAATGAGCAGTTCTTC.

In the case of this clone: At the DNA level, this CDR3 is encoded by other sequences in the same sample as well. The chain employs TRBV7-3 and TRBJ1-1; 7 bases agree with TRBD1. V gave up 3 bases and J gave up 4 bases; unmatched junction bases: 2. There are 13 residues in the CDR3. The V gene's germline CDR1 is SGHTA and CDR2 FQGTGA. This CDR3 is CASSLTGTTEAFF. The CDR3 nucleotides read TGTGCCAGCAGCTTGACAGGGACCACTGAAGCTTTCTTT.

The DNA of the CDR3 is TGTGCCAGCAGGCGCCAGGGGGACCCTAACTATGGCTACACCTTC. Translating gives CASRRQGDPNYGYTF. The gene calls are TRBV6-5 and TRBJ1-2; 7 bases map to TRBD1. This CDR3 comprises 15 residues. V lost 6 bases and J lost 0; bases outside the gene matches: 7. In germline, CDR1 is MNHEY, CDR2 SVGAGI.

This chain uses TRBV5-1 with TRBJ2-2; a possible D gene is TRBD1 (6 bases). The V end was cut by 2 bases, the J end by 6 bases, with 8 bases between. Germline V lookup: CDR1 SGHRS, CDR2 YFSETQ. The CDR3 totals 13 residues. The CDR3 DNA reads TGCGCCAGCAGCTTACAGGGTCCCGGGGAGCTGTTTTTT. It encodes CASSLQGPGELFF.

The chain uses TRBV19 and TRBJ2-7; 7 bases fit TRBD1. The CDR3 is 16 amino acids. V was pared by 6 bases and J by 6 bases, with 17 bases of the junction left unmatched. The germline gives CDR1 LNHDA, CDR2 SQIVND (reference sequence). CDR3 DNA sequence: TGTGCCAGTAGCCACCCTCGACAGGGCAAACTTCGCGAGCAGTACGTC. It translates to CASSHPRQGKLREQYV.

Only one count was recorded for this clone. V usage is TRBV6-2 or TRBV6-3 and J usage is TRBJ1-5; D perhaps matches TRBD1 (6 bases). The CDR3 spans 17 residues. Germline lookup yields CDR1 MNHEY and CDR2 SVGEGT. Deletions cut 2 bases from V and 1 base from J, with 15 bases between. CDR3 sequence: CASSYGFGTGSNQPQHF. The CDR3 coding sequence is TGTGCCAGCAGTTACGGTTTTGGAACAGGGAGCAATCAGCCCCAGCATTTT.

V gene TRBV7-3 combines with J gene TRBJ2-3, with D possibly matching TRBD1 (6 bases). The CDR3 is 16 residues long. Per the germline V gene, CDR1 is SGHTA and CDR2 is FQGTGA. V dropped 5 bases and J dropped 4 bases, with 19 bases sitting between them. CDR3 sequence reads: CASSPRGRGSSDTQYF. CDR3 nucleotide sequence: TGTGCCAGCAGCCCCCGAGGAAGGGGGTCTTCAGATACGCAGTATTTT.

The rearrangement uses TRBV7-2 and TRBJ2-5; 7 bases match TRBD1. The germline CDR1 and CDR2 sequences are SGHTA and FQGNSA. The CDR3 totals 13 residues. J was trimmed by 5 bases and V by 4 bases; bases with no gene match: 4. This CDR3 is CASSSTGIETQYF. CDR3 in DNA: TGTGCCAGCAGCTCGACAGGGATCGAGACCCAGTACTTC.

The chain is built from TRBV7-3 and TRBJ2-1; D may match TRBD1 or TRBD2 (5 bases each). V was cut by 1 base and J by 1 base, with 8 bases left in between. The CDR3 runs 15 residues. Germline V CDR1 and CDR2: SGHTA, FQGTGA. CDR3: CASSLSWGSYNEQFF. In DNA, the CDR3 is TGTGCCAGCAGCTTAAGTTGGGGGTCCTACAATGAGCAGTTCTTC.

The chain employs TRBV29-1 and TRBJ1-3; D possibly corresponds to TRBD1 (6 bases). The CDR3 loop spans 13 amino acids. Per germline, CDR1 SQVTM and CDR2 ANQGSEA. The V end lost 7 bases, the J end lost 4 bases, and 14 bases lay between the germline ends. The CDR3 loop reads CSGRRGAGNTIYF. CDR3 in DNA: TGCAGCGGTCGCAGGGGCGCGGGAAACACCATATATTTT.

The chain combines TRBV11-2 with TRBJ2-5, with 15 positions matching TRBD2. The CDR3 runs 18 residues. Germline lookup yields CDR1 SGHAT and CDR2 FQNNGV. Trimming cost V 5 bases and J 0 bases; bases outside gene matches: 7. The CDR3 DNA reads TGTGCCAGCAGCCCCGGGACTAGCGGGGGGCCGTACCAAGAGACCCAGTACTTC. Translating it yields CASSPGTSGGPYQETQYF. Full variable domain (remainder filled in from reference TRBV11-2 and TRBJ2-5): EAGVAQSPRYKIIEKRQSVAFWCNPISGHATLYWYQQILGQGPKLLIQFQNNGVVDDSQLPKDRFSAERLKGVDSTLKIQPAKLEDSAVYLCASSPGTSGGPYQETQYFGPGTRLLVL.

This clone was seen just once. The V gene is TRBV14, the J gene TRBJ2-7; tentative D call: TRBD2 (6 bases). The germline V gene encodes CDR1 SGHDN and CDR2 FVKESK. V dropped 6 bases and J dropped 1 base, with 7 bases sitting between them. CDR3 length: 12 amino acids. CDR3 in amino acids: CASRRESYEQYV. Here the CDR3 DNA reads TGTGCCAGCAGGCGGGAATCCTACGAGCAGTACGTC.

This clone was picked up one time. The CDR3 nucleotides are TGTGCCACCAGTGAGATGACTAGCACAGATACGCAGTATTTT. Translated, it gives CATSEMTSTDTQYF. The rearrangement links TRBV24-1 to TRBJ2-3, with D unclear. The CDR3 runs 14 residues. Germline CDR1 reads KGHDR; CDR2 reads SFDVKD. Trimming took off 4 bases at V and 0 bases at J, with 7 bases between the two ends.

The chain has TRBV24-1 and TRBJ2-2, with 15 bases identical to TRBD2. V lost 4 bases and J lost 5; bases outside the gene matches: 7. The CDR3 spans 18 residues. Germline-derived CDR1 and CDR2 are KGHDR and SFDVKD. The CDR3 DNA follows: TGTGCCACCAGTGACCCGGGACTAGCGGGGGGAACAACCGGGGAGCTGTTTTTT. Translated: CATSDPGLAGGTTGELFF.

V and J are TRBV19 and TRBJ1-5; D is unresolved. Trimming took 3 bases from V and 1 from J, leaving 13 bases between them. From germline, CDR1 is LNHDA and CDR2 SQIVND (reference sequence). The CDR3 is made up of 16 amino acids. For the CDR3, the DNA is TGTGCCAGTAGTATTGCCGGGATTGGGAGCAATCAGCCCCAGCATTTT. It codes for CASSIAGIGSNQPQHF. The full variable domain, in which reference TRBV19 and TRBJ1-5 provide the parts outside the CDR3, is DGGITQSPKYLFRKEGQNVTLSCEQNLNHDAMYWYRQDPGQGLRLIYYSQIVNDFQKGDIAEGYSVSREKKESFPLTVTSAQKNPTAFYLCASSIAGIGSNQPQHFGDGTRLSIL.

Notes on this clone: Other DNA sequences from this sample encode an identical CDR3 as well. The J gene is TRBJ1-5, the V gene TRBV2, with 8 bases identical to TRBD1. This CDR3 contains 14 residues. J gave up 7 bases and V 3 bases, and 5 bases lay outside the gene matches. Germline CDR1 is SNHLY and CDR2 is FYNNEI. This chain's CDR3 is CASSDRGREQPQHF. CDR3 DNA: TGTGCCAGCAGTGACAGGGGGCGCGAGCAGCCCCAGCATTTT.

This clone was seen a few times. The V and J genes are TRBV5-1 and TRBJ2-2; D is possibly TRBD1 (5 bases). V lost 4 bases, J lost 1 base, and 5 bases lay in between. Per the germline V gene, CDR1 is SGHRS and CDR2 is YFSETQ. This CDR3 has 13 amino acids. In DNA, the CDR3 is TGCGCCAGCAGCAGGGGGAACACCGGGGAGCTGTTTTTT. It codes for CASSRGNTGELFF.

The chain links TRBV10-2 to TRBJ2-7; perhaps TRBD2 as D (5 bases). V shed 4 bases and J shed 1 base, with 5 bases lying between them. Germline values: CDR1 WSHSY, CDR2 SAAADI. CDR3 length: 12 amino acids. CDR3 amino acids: CASSAGSYEQYV. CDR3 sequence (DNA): TGCGCCAGCAGTGCGGGGTCCTACGAGCAGTACGTC.

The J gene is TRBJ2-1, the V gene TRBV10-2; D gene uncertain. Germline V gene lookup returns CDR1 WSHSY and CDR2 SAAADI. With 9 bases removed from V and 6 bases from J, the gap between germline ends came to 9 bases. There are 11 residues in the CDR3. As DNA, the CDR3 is TGCGCCAGTTCAAAGGGCAATGAGCAGTTCTTC. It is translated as CASSKGNEQFF.

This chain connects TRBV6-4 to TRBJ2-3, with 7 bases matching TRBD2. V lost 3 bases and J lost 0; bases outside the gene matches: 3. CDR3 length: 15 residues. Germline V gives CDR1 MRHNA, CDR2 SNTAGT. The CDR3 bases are TGTGCCAGCAGTGAGCGGGGGTCTAGCACAGATACGCAGTATTTT. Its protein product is CASSERGSSTDTQYF.

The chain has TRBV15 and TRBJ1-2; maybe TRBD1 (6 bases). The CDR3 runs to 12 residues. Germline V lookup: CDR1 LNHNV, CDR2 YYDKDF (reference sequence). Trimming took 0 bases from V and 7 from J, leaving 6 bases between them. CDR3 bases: TGTGCCACCAGCAGAGACAGGGGTGGCTACACCTTC. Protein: CATSRDRGGYTF.